Shown below are 21 T cell receptor beta chains from a single sample sequenced in a study of OX40 agonist ivuxolimab in advanced cancers. Clones were sequenced by immunoSEQ multiplex PCR, and TCRdb holds only the in-frame ones, with some missing. The table lists about 82,000 clones, just over 85% of them singletons, with 5.5% to 7.5% in the top ten. Sequencing was performed on CD4+ or CD8+ T cells sorted from blood, taken in a trial of the OX40 agonist ivuxolimab. These receptors came from an adult with an advanced solid tumor such as melanoma, head and neck, liver or kidney cancer.

The chain employs TRBV6-5 and TRBJ1-5; tentative D call: TRBD1 (5 bases). The CDR3 has 15 amino acids. From germline, CDR1 is MNHEY and CDR2 SVGAGI. Between the trimmed V and J ends, which lost 4 bases and 3 bases, there was a span of 13 bases. The CDR3 sequence is CASSSGLGNNQPQHF. DNA for the CDR3: TGTGCCAGCAGTTCAGGGTTAGGCAACAATCAGCCCCAGCATTTT.

The V call is TRBV6-5, the J call TRBJ1-2; D is perhaps TRBD1 (5 bases). The CDR3 runs 15 residues. The V gene's germline CDR1 is MNHEY and CDR2 SVGAGI. V was pared by 1 base and J by 0 bases, with 9 bases between. This chain's CDR3 is CASSYFAGANYGYTF. In nucleotides, the CDR3 is TGTGCCAGCAGTTACTTCGCGGGGGCTAACTATGGCTACACCTTC.

This chain connects TRBV18 to TRBJ2-1, with a weak D call TRBD2 (5 bases). Germline V gene data show CDR1 as KGHSH and CDR2 as LQKENI. With 3 bases removed from V and 2 bases from J, the gap between germline ends came to 14 bases. The CDR3 sequence is 16 residues long. The CDR3 sequence is CASSPRVDGAYNEQFF. The CDR3 coding sequence is TGTGCCAGCTCACCCCGTGTGGACGGGGCCTACAATGAGCAGTTCTTC.

The chain combines TRBV18 with TRBJ1-1, with a tentative D call TRBD1 (6 bases). CDR3 length: 13 residues. Germline loops: CDR1 KGHSH, CDR2 LQKENI. Trimming shortened V by 4 bases and J by 1 base, and 7 bases separated the two germline ends. CDR3 loop: CASSQDRNTEAFF. CDR3 in DNA: TGTGCCAGCTCACAGGACAGGAACACTGAAGCTTTCTTT. The whole variable domain, filled in from reference TRBV18 and TRBJ1-1, reads NAGVMQNPRHLVRRRGQEARLRCSPMKGHSHVYWYRQLPEEGLKFMVYLQKENIIDESGMPKERFSAEFPKEGPSILRIQQVVRGDSAAYFCASSQDRNTEAFFGQGTRLTVV.

This rearrangement joins TRBV5-1 to TRBJ2-5, with TRBD1 matching over 9 bases. The J segment lost 2 bases and the V segment lost 2 bases, leaving 4 bases of the junction unmatched. The CDR3 totals 15 residues. In germline, CDR1 is SGHRS, CDR2 YFSETQ. The CDR3 nucleotides read TGCGCCAGCAGCTTTTTCGGGACAGGGCAAGAGACCCAGTACTTC. Protein product: CASSFFGTGQETQYF.

V gene TRBV19 combines with J gene TRBJ2-1; D not resolved. V dropped 6 bases and J dropped 7 bases, with 7 bases sitting between them. The CDR3 is 11 residues long. CDR1 and CDR2 from the germline V gene are LNHDA and SQIVND (reference sequence). In DNA form, the CDR3 reads TGTGCCAGTAGCAAGATAAATGAGCAGTTCTTC. It translates to CASSKINEQFF.

The chain employs TRBV4-1 and TRBJ2-7; 11 nucleotides match TRBD1. With 4 bases clipped from V and 7 bases from J, the junction kept 6 bases outside the gene matches. The length of the CDR3 is 14 residues. Germline values: CDR1 MGHRA, CDR2 YSYEKL. The CDR3 region is CASSPGTGGVEQYF. The CDR3 DNA reads TGCGCCAGCAGCCCTGGGACAGGGGGAGTTGAGCAGTACTTC.

J is TRBJ2-2 and V is TRBV7-8; the match to TRBD2 covers 8 bases. J gave up 4 bases and V 2 bases, and 9 bases lay outside the gene matches. Germline V gives CDR1 SGHVS, CDR2 FQNEAQ. The CDR3 consists of 17 residues. CDR3 bases: TGTGCCAGCAGCTTAAGGCACAGCGGGAGAGGCACCGGGGAGCTGTTTTTT. Translating it yields CASSLRHSGRGTGELFF.

This chain joins TRBV7-6 and TRBJ1-5; maybe TRBD1 (6 bases). V was clipped by 5 bases and J by 0 bases, with 11 bases between them. The length of the CDR3 is 15 residues. Germline assignment: CDR1 SGHVS and CDR2 FNYEAQ. This chain's CDR3 is CASSPTGYSNQPQHF. As DNA, the CDR3 is TGTGCCAGCAGCCCGACAGGTTATAGCAATCAGCCCCAGCATTTT.

The chain uses TRBV2 and TRBJ1-4; 8 nucleotides line up with TRBD1. The V gene end was trimmed by 4 bases and the J gene end by 0 bases; junction bases not matched to a gene: 4. This CDR3 spans 16 amino acids. Germline assignment: CDR1 SNHLY and CDR2 FYNNEI. Written as DNA, the CDR3 is TGTGCCAGCAGTGCAGGGGGCTTCGCAACTAATGAAAAACTGTTTTTT. Translation: CASSAGGFATNEKLFF.

This rearrangement joins TRBV19 to TRBJ2-1; 10 nucleotides agree with TRBD2. The V gene end was trimmed by 5 bases and the J gene end by 6 bases; junction bases not matched to a gene: 10. CDR1 LNHDA and CDR2 SQIVND come from the germline V gene (reference sequence). This CDR3 is 16 amino acids long. CDR3 protein: CASSAKAGGPFNEQFF. Here the CDR3 DNA reads TGTGCCAGTAGTGCCAAAGCGGGAGGGCCCTTCAATGAGCAGTTCTTC.

The sample holds one count of this clone. J is TRBJ2-2 and V is TRBV7-9; 7 nucleotides line up with TRBD2. Germline-derived CDR1 and CDR2 are SEHNR and FQNEAQ (reference sequence). This CDR3 spans 16 amino acids. The junction had 10 bases not matched to a gene; V was cut back by 3 bases and J by 6 bases. The CDR3 bases are TGTGCCAGCAGCTTGAGGATGAGCGGGGAGGCCGGGGAGCTGTTTTTT. It codes for CASSLRMSGEAGELFF.

This chain connects TRBV5-1 to TRBJ2-3; weak D call: TRBD1 (6 bases). V lost 0 bases to trimming and J lost 9 bases, with 14 bases between them. Germline V gene sequence: CDR1 SGHRS, CDR2 YFSETQ. CDR3 length: 14 residues. The CDR3 DNA reads as TGCGCCAGCAGCTTGGCCAGAACAGGGAAGACGCAGTATTTT. Translated, it gives CASSLARTGKTQYF.

This clone was seen once. The chain has TRBV6-6 and TRBJ1-1, with D unclear. The CDR3 contains 12 residues. Looked up from germline, CDR1 is MNHNY and CDR2 is SVGAGI (reference sequence). The V end was cut by 5 bases, the J end by 3 bases, with 7 bases between. CDR3 in DNA: TGTGCCAGCAGTAGAGGATACACTGAAGCTTTCTTT. Residues: CASSRGYTEAFF.

The chain carries TRBV6-6 and TRBJ2-1, with 13 bases fitting TRBD2. The CDR3 contains 14 residues. V gave up 5 bases and J gave up 15 bases; unmatched junction bases: 10. The germline V gene has CDR1 MNHNY and CDR2 SVGAGI (reference sequence). The CDR3 here is CASSTPGLAGAWFF. The CDR3 DNA is TGTGCCAGCAGTACACCCGGACTAGCGGGGGCTTGGTTCTTC.

Points on this clone: The sample has other DNA sequences that encode this CDR3 too. This chain joins TRBV5-1 and TRBJ1-5; D not certain. CDR1 SGHRS and CDR2 YFSETQ come from the germline V gene. The CDR3 runs 14 residues. Trimming shortened V by 0 bases and J by 2 bases, and 6 bases separated the two germline ends. CDR3 DNA: TGCGCCAGCAGCTTGGTCGGTGGCAATCAGCCCCAGCATTTT. It translates to CASSLVGGNQPQHF. The complete variable domain, with remaining parts taken from reference TRBV5-1 and TRBJ1-5, reads KAGVTQTPRYLIKTRGQQVTLSCSPISGHRSVSWYQQTPGQGLQFLFEYFSETQRNKGNFPGRFSGRQFSNSRSEMNVSTLELGDSALYLCASSLVGGNQPQHFGDGTRLSIL.

The chain combines TRBV5-1 with TRBJ2-2; possible D gene TRBD1, 5 bases. CDR1 and CDR2 from the germline V gene are SGHRS and YFSETQ. V lost 4 bases and J 4 bases, leaving 11 bases between the germline ends. The CDR3 has 14 amino acids. The DNA for the CDR3 is TGCGCCAGCAGCACAGGAACCATCACCGGGGAGCTGTTTTTT. Translating it yields CASSTGTITGELFF.

This chain connects TRBV11-3 to TRBJ2-7; 8 nucleotides match TRBD1. CDR3 length equals 14 residues. The V gene end was trimmed by 5 bases and the J gene end by 2 bases; junction bases not matched to a gene: 5. Germline V gives CDR1 SGHNT, CDR2 YENEEA. The CDR3 spells CASSPVQGAYEQYF. DNA for the CDR3: TGTGCCAGCAGCCCGGTACAGGGGGCCTACGAGCAGTACTTC.

This sequence joins TRBV5-4 and TRBJ2-1; 11 bases agree with TRBD2. The CDR3 loop spans 15 amino acids. Germline assignment: CDR1 SGHNT and CDR2 YYREEE (reference sequence). Unmatched junction bases numbered 4, after V lost 2 bases and J lost 6 bases. The DNA for the CDR3 is TGTGCCAGCAGCTTCGATAGCGGGAGGGCCAATGAGCAGTTCTTC. Protein product: CASSFDSGRANEQFF.

The V call is TRBV7-9, the J call TRBJ1-2; TRBD1 is a possible D gene (5 bases). Germline V lookup: CDR1 SEHNR, CDR2 FQNEAQ (reference sequence). The length of the CDR3 is 17 residues. V lost 0 bases, J lost 8 bases, and 22 bases lay in between. CDR3 nucleotide sequence: TGTGCCAGCAGCTTAGCGCAGTTGGGGGGATTGAGAACGGGCTACACCTTC. Its protein is CASSLAQLGGLRTGYTF.

The chain has TRBV2 and TRBJ2-5, with a tentative D call TRBD1 (6 bases). The CDR3 has 12 residues. Trimming removed 10 bases from V and 4 bases from J, with 13 bases in between. Germline V CDR1 and CDR2: SNHLY, FYNNEI. Written as DNA, the CDR3 is TGTGCCAACAGGGCAACGACAGAGACCCAGTACTTC. Translated: CANRATTETQYF.